This T cell receptor beta chain originates from a study of regulatory T cells in long-lasting Graves disease. Study results and limitations: Patients with persistent Graves' had lower TCR diversity than newly diagnosed patients.

For TCR beta, libraries came from iRepertoire HTBI primers and Arm-PCR of CDR3 regions. MiXCR, applied by TCRdb to the multiplex PCR reads, yields one record per CDR3 protein. Of 350,000 to 450,000 distinct CDR3 sequences in the sample, around 15% are singletons; the top ten hold roughly 29%. As to time point: newly diagnosed GD, antithyroid drugs for less than 3 months. PBMC-extracted RNA yielded the TCR library. American Thyroid Association guidelines were used to diagnose Graves' disease. This clonotype was counted at least ten times. Its target is not known. V shed 6 bases and J 2 bases; nucleotides not matched to a gene: 4. Germline V gene sequence: CDR1 SNHLY, CDR2 FYNNEI. CDR3 size: 13 residues. These same data were also listed under a study on T cells in Graves' hyperthyroidism and ophthalmopathy.

The chain is built from TRBV2 and TRBJ2-7, with 7 bases fitting TRBD1. This clonotype was sampled from a man in his forties with Graves disease. The material was peripheral blood mononuclear cells (PBMCs), obtained at new diagnosis, from a patient treated with antithyroid drugs. The chain's CDR3 is CASSRQGAYEQYF. The CDR3 nucleotides are TGTGCCAGCAGCCGACAGGGAGCCTACGAGCAGTACTTC.